Following are 22 T cell receptor beta chains from one sample sequenced in a study of OX40 agonist ivuxolimab in advanced cancers. Sequenced by immunoSEQ multiplex PCR; TCRdb stores in-frame clones only, minus some. Among roughly 50,000 clones listed, about 81% were seen once. The material sequenced was CD4+ or CD8+ T cells sorted from blood, taken in a trial of the OX40 agonist ivuxolimab. These receptors originate from an adult with an advanced solid tumor such as melanoma, head and neck, liver or kidney cancer.

The V call is TRBV6-6, the J call TRBJ2-7, with unresolved D. Germline V lookup: CDR1 MNHNY, CDR2 SVGAGI (reference sequence). Trimming pared 2 bases from V and 2 bases from J, leaving 7 bases between. The CDR3 length is 13 residues. CDR3 DNA sequence: TGTGCCAGCAGTTACAGGGTCCCCTACGAGCAGTACTTC. This sequence encodes CASSYRVPYEQYF.

The V gene is TRBV5-1, the J gene TRBJ2-1, with a possible D match to TRBD1 (6 bases). Trimming took 1 base from V and 8 from J, leaving 10 bases between them. The CDR3 extends over 13 amino acids. The germline CDR1 and CDR2 sequences are SGHRS and YFSETQ. CDR3 in DNA: TGCGCCAGCAGCTTGACAGGGTACGATGAGCAGTTCTTC. It codes for CASSLTGYDEQFF.

This chain links TRBV7-8 with TRBJ1-1; D unresolved. The ends were cut back, 2 bases at V and 1 base at J, with 5 bases in the middle. The germline gives CDR1 SGHVS, CDR2 FQNEAQ. This CDR3 has 13 amino acids. The CDR3 DNA follows: TGTGCCAGCAGCTTACAGCAGAACACTGAAGCTTTCTTT. Amino acid sequence: CASSLQQNTEAFF.

CDR3 amino acids: CSATLALSYEQYF. CDR3 DNA sequence: TGCAGCGCTACACTAGCGCTTTCCTACGAGCAGTACTTC. J is TRBJ2-7 and V is TRBV29-1; 7 nucleotides match TRBD2. Germline values: CDR1 SQVTM, CDR2 ANQGSEA. Unmatched junction bases numbered 7, after V lost 7 bases and J lost 1 base. This CDR3 is 13 amino acids long.

The chain employs TRBV5-1 and TRBJ2-1, with TRBD2 identical over 8 bases. Germline CDR1 and CDR2: SGHRS and YFSETQ. The CDR3 has 17 amino acids. After removal of 0 bases from V and 1 base from J, the junction contained 6 bases not matched to a gene. The CDR3 reads CASSLGWGGRSYNEQFF. CDR3 DNA sequence: TGCGCCAGCAGCTTGGGCTGGGGCGGGAGGTCCTACAATGAGCAGTTCTTC.

The chain links TRBV19 to TRBJ1-1; D is unclear. The CDR3 consists of 12 residues. Trimming left V 5 bases short and J 7 bases short, with 11 bases between. CDR1 and CDR2 (germline): LNHDA, SQIVND (reference sequence). DNA of the CDR3: TGTGCCAGTAGTTTGGGCGTTTTTGAAGCTTTCTTT. Protein product: CASSLGVFEAFF.

V usage is TRBV7-9 and J usage is TRBJ2-1; 7 bases match TRBD2. The V gene's germline CDR1 is SEHNR and CDR2 FQNEAQ (reference sequence). With 1 base clipped from V and 4 bases from J, the junction kept 7 bases outside the gene matches. The CDR3 contains 16 residues. The CDR3 sequence: CASSLGSGAGYNEQFF. CDR3 in DNA: TGTGCCAGCAGCTTAGGGAGCGGGGCAGGATACAATGAGCAGTTCTTC.

The chain joins TRBV7-2 to TRBJ1-2; D not certain. CDR1 is SGHTA, CDR2 FQGNSA, per germline. The CDR3 runs 13 residues. Trimming cost V 3 bases and J 4 bases, with 9 bases left between them. CDR3 coding DNA: TGTGCCAGCAGCTTTAACGCAGGCTATGGCTACACCTTC. Translation gives CASSFNAGYGYTF. Filled out from reference TRBV7-2 and TRBJ1-2, the complete variable domain reads GAGVSQSPSNKVTEKGKDVELRCDPISGHTALYWYRQSLGQGLEFLIYFQGNSAPDKSGLPSDRFSAERTGGSVSTLTIQRTQQEDSAVYLCASSFNAGYGYTFGSGTRLTVV.

The chain recombines TRBV25-1 with TRBJ2-5, with D hard to call. CDR3 length equals 13 residues. Germline CDR1 and CDR2: MGHDK and SYGVNS. V was cut by 4 bases and J by 2 bases, with 8 bases left in between. CDR3 protein: CASSAPFQETQYF. The CDR3, as DNA: TGTGCCAGCAGTGCCCCCTTTCAAGAGACCCAGTACTTC.

The table lists this clone with a few counts. V is TRBV11-2 and J is TRBJ1-1; D is undetermined. The ends were cut back, 5 bases at V and 7 bases at J, with 11 bases in the middle. The germline CDR1 and CDR2 sequences are SGHAT and FQNNGV. CDR3 length: 12 residues. Here the CDR3 DNA reads TGTGCCAGCAGCCTACCCGGCATTGAAGCTTTCTTT. As protein: CASSLPGIEAFF.

Remarks on this clone: This same CDR3 is encoded by further DNA sequences in the sample. This chain connects TRBV19 to TRBJ1-2; 7 bases are shared with TRBD1. The CDR3 runs 15 residues. Germline assignment: CDR1 LNHDA and CDR2 SQIVND (reference sequence). Trimming removed 4 bases from V and 2 bases from J; junction bases left unmatched: 7. CDR3 region: CASSTLGQRNYGYTF. CDR3 in DNA: TGTGCCAGTAGTACCCTGGGACAGCGAAACTATGGCTACACCTTC.

This clone was counted a single time. This sequence joins TRBV7-9 and TRBJ1-5, with D hard to call. Germline CDR1 SEHNR, CDR2 FQNEAQ (reference sequence). The CDR3 is 13 residues long. The V gene lost 4 bases and the J gene lost 3 bases, with 7 bases spanning the gap. CDR3 protein: CASSSYSNQPQHF. The CDR3 region has the DNA TGTGCCAGCAGCTCCTACTCCAATCAGCCCCAGCATTTT.

The chain is built from TRBV30 and TRBJ2-1, with 11 bases aligning to TRBD2. The CDR3 sequence is 14 residues long. Germline V lookup: CDR1 GTSNPN, CDR2 SVGIG (reference sequence). Trimming took 1 base from V and 6 from J; bases not matched to a gene: 2. The DNA for the CDR3 is TGTGCCTGGAGTGAACTAGCGGGGGTCAATGAGCAGTTCTTC. This encodes CAWSELAGVNEQFF.

The V call is TRBV18, the J call TRBJ2-1; TRBD1 matches 9 bases. Trimming at V came to 1 base and at J to 7 bases, leaving 8 bases not matched to a gene. Germline CDR1 KGHSH, CDR2 LQKENI. This CDR3 contains 16 residues. CDR3 loop: CASSPLRDRVWNEQFF. The CDR3 bases are TGTGCCAGCTCACCACTGCGGGACAGGGTCTGGAATGAGCAGTTCTTC.

The V and J genes are TRBV6-6 and TRBJ1-3; D gene uncertain. V was clipped by 6 bases and J by 3 bases, with 9 bases between them. In germline, CDR1 is MNHNY, CDR2 SVGAGI (reference sequence). The length of the CDR3 is 13 residues. CDR3 in DNA: TGTGCCAGCAGCCATATTTTTGGAAACACCATATATTTT. Translation gives CASSHIFGNTIYF.

This clone is a singleton in its sample. V is TRBV7-9 and J is TRBJ2-2, with TRBD2 as a possible D gene (6 bases). The CDR3 loop spans 12 amino acids. Germline V CDR1 and CDR2: SEHNR, FQNEAQ (reference sequence). V dropped 11 bases and J dropped 2 bases, with 9 bases sitting between them. For the CDR3, the DNA is TGTGCCGGGGGGATTAACACCGGGGAGCTGTTTTTT. Translating gives CAGGINTGELFF.

Details on this clone: Other DNA sequences in the sample encode the same CDR3. The chain carries TRBV18 and TRBJ2-7; D is undetermined. Germline V lookup: CDR1 KGHSH, CDR2 LQKENI. V lost 6 bases and J lost 0, with 6 bases in between. CDR3 size: 12 residues. The CDR3 sequence is CASSPLSYEQYF. The CDR3 DNA follows: TGTGCCAGCTCCCCCCTCTCCTACGAGCAGTACTTC.

This clone was recorded only once. This chain links TRBV6-1 with TRBJ2-1; no clear D gene. The CDR3 is 13 amino acids. V was cut by 8 bases and J by 3 bases, with 11 bases left in between. The germline gives CDR1 MNHNS, CDR2 SASEGT. The CDR3 here is CASQRVFYNEQFF. The CDR3 nucleotides read TGTGCCAGCCAGAGAGTTTTCTACAATGAGCAGTTCTTC.

This clone appeared a single time. The chain joins TRBV7-9 to TRBJ2-3, with D uncertain. The V gene lost 5 bases and the J gene lost 6 bases, with 12 bases spanning the gap. The CDR3 contains 13 residues. Looked up from germline, CDR1 is SEHNR and CDR2 is FQNEAQ (reference sequence). The CDR3 loop reads CASSPPGTDTQYF. CDR3 sequence (DNA): TGTGCCAGCAGCCCCCCTGGAACGGATACGCAGTATTTT.

This clone has only a few counts. This chain uses TRBV25-1 with TRBJ2-5; D might be TRBD1 (6 bases). V lost 6 bases, J lost 1 base, and 12 bases lay in between. The CDR3 contains 14 residues. Germline V gives CDR1 MGHDK, CDR2 SYGVNS. CDR3 bases: TGTGCCAGCAGGAGACAGGACGTCCAAGAGACCCAGTACTTC. Translated: CASRRQDVQETQYF.

A single count supports this clone. The chain recombines TRBV25-1 with TRBJ2-2; 11 bases agree with TRBD2. Germline V gene lookup returns CDR1 MGHDK and CDR2 SYGVNS. J gave up 0 bases and V 4 bases, and 4 bases lay outside the gene matches. CDR3 length: 17 residues. The CDR3 nucleotides are TGTGCCAGCAGTGCCCTAGCGGGAGGCTCGAACACCGGGGAGCTGTTTTTT. It is translated as CASSALAGGSNTGELFF. Using reference TRBV25-1 and TRBJ2-2 for the parts outside the CDR3, the full variable domain is EADIYQTPRYLVIGTGKKITLECSQTMGHDKMYWYQQDPGMELHLIHYSYGVNSTEKGDLSSESTVSRIRTEHFPLTLESARPSHTSQYLCASSALAGGSNTGELFFGEGSRLTVL.

The J gene is TRBJ2-3, the V gene TRBV30; D unresolved. CDR1 is GTSNPN and CDR2 is SVGIG in the germline V gene (reference sequence). CDR3 size: 12 residues. V dropped 0 bases and J dropped 6 bases, with 7 bases sitting between them. This CDR3 reads CAWSVLGDTQYF. For the CDR3, the DNA is TGTGCCTGGAGTGTACTCGGGGATACGCAGTATTTT. Full variable domain (outside the CDR3, taken from reference TRBV30 and TRBJ2-3): SQTIHQWPATLVQPVGSPLSLECTVEGTSNPNLYWYRQAAGRGLQLLFYSVGIGQISSEVPQNLSASRPQDRQFILSSKKLLLSDSGFYLCAWSVLGDTQYFGPGTRLTVL.